Listed here are 21 T cell receptor beta chains from one sample, sequenced in a study of blood T cell repertoires in COVID-19. TCRdb's copy holds only in-frame clones and misses some; the assay was immunoSEQ multiplex PCR. The sample has a few hundred thousand clones; approximately 83% are singletons. Sequencing was done on a sample of PBMCs or T cells enriched from blood (not recorded which). These receptors were taken from a middle-aged woman with acute COVID-19.

This chain connects TRBV28 to TRBJ2-3, with 13 bases that match TRBD2. Germline CDR1 reads MDHEN; CDR2 reads SYDVKM. V lost 7 bases to trimming and J lost 5 bases; unmatched junction nucleotides: 9. This CDR3 has 16 residues. This chain's CDR3 is CASNLLAGGPGDTQYF. CDR3 sequence (DNA): TGTGCCAGCAACTTACTAGCGGGAGGGCCGGGAGATACGCAGTATTTT.

The chain is built from TRBV11-2 and TRBJ2-7, with D perhaps matching TRBD2 (6 bases). The CDR3 contains 12 residues. Germline assignment: CDR1 SGHAT and CDR2 FQNNGV. V was cut by 4 bases and J by 5 bases, with 9 bases left in between. CDR3 in amino acids: CASSSWGDEQYF. CDR3 DNA: TGTGCCAGCAGCTCGTGGGGGGACGAGCAGTACTTC.

The chain joins TRBV6-1 to TRBJ2-4, with TRBD1 identical over 7 bases. V lost 2 bases to trimming and J lost 0 bases; unmatched junction nucleotides: 4. The CDR3 is 16 residues long. From germline, CDR1 is MNHNS and CDR2 SASEGT. CDR3 in amino acids: CASSERQGLAKNIQYF. The CDR3 nucleotides are TGTGCCAGCAGTGAACGACAGGGCCTAGCCAAAAACATTCAGTACTTC.

A few counts support this clone. The chain couples TRBV6-5 to TRBJ1-2; 9 bases are a match to TRBD1. This CDR3 is built from 13 residues. J was trimmed by 10 bases and V by 8 bases; bases with no gene match: 11. From germline, CDR1 is MNHEY and CDR2 SVGAGI. The CDR3 region has the DNA TGTGCCAGCGCTACACAGGGGGCTCGGCCCTACACCTTC. Residues: CASATQGARPYTF.

The rearrangement joins TRBV27 to TRBJ1-4; D uncertain. The CDR3 is 13 residues long. The V and J ends lost 8 bases and 6 bases respectively, with 13 bases between them. The germline V gene encodes CDR1 MNHEY and CDR2 SMNVEV (reference sequence). This CDR3 reads CASGNWGDEKLFF. The CDR3 DNA sequence: TGTGCCAGCGGAAATTGGGGAGATGAAAAACTGTTTTTT.

The V call is TRBV2, the J call TRBJ1-1, with a possible D match to TRBD1 (6 bases). Looked up from germline, CDR1 is SNHLY and CDR2 is FYNNEI. The CDR3 is 16 amino acids. V shed 5 bases and J shed 0 bases, with 16 bases lying between them. CDR3 DNA: TGTGCCAGCAGTCGGGAGGGGGGTTCTATGAACACTGAAGCTTTCTTT. Protein sequence: CASSREGGSMNTEAFF.

The chain employs TRBV29-1 and TRBJ2-3; maybe TRBD2 (6 bases). CDR1 is SQVTM, CDR2 ANQGSEA, per germline. Deletions cut 1 base from V and 0 bases from J, with 17 bases between. This CDR3 is built from 17 residues. CDR3: CSVEGGVRTASTDTQYF. The CDR3 DNA is TGCAGCGTTGAAGGGGGGGTGAGGACGGCTAGCACAGATACGCAGTATTTT.

The chain is built from TRBV19 and TRBJ2-2, with 8 bases lining up with TRBD1. This CDR3 is built from 13 residues. The germline V gene has CDR1 LNHDA and CDR2 SQIVND (reference sequence). V lost 10 bases to trimming and J lost 4 bases; unmatched junction nucleotides: 5. CDR3 nucleotide sequence: TGTGCCACCGGGACAGGAGGCACCGGGGAGCTGTTTTTT. Translated, it gives CATGTGGTGELFF.

Ten or more counts support this clone. The chain has TRBV6-7 and TRBJ1-3; 8 bases map to TRBD1. TRBV6-7 is reported as an ORF; its role is uncertain. The J segment lost 0 bases and the V segment lost 2 bases, leaving 9 bases of the junction unmatched. The CDR3 contains 18 residues. Written as DNA, the CDR3 is TGTGCCAGCAGTTACCCAGACAGGGGCCCCTGCTCTGGAAACACCATATATTTT. This translates into CASSYPDRGPCSGNTIYF.

The chain carries TRBV4-2 and TRBJ1-2; 7 nucleotides align to TRBD1. The CDR3 is 14 amino acids. CDR1 is LGHNA and CDR2 is YNFKEQ in the germline V gene. V lost 5 bases to trimming and J lost 4 bases; unmatched junction nucleotides: 7. The CDR3 spells CASSEGRDSYGYTF. The CDR3 DNA reads as TGTGCCAGCAGCGAGGGCCGGGACAGCTATGGCTACACCTTC.

This sequence joins TRBV6-2 or TRBV6-3 and TRBJ2-4; tentatively, D is TRBD2 (5 bases). This CDR3 comprises 15 residues. Germline CDR1 reads MNHEY; CDR2 reads SVGEGT. Deletions cut 2 bases from V and 7 bases from J, with 15 bases between. CDR3 protein: CASSYEGTLRNIQYF. The CDR3, as DNA: TGTGCCAGCAGTTACGAGGGTACATTAAGGAACATTCAGTACTTC.

The rearrangement joins TRBV30 to TRBJ1-2; tentative D call: TRBD1 (5 bases). The CDR3 loop spans 12 amino acids. Germline-derived CDR1 and CDR2 are GTSNPN and SVGIG (reference sequence). Deletions cut 5 bases from V and 6 bases from J, with 13 bases between. DNA of the CDR3: TGTGCCTGGGGGGGGACTCAGAATGGCTACACCTTC. This codes for CAWGGTQNGYTF.

This chain uses TRBV2 with TRBJ2-1; D is perhaps TRBD1 (5 bases). Trimming took off 2 bases at V and 9 bases at J, with 5 bases between the two ends. The CDR3 extends over 11 amino acids. Germline lookup yields CDR1 SNHLY and CDR2 FYNNEI. The CDR3 DNA reads TGTGCCAGCAGTGAAAGGGGTGAGCAGTTCTTC. It is translated as CASSERGEQFF.

V usage is TRBV2 and J usage is TRBJ2-2, with 7 bases matching TRBD2. CDR1 SNHLY and CDR2 FYNNEI come from the germline V gene. This CDR3 comprises 16 residues. V lost 4 bases to trimming and J lost 6 bases; unmatched junction nucleotides: 11. Here the CDR3 DNA reads TGTGCCAGCAGTGGAGGGAGCGGGAAATCGGCCGGGGAGCTGTTTTTT. This translates into CASSGGSGKSAGELFF.

The gene calls are TRBV7-3 and TRBJ2-2; TRBD1 aligns across 9 bases. J was trimmed by 7 bases and V by 5 bases; bases with no gene match: 8. This CDR3 has 15 residues. Germline values: CDR1 SGHTA, CDR2 FQGTGA. CDR3 coding DNA: TGTGCCAGCAGCCCCGACAGGGGGGGTATCGGGGAGCTGTTTTTT. Translating it yields CASSPDRGGIGELFF.

V is TRBV30 and J is TRBJ1-1; D is undetermined. This CDR3 has 11 residues. Germline lookup yields CDR1 GTSNPN and CDR2 SVGIG (reference sequence). The ends were cut back, 7 bases at V and 1 base at J, with 7 bases in the middle. In DNA form, the CDR3 reads TGTGCCTATCACAGGAACACTGAAGCTTTCTTT. Translation gives CAYHRNTEAFF. Supplemented by reference TRBV30 and TRBJ1-1, the full variable domain reads SQTIHQWPATLVQPVGSPLSLECTVEGTSNPNLYWYRQAAGRGLQLLFYSVGIGQISSEVPQNLSASRPQDRQFILSSKKLLLSDSGFYLCAYHRNTEAFFGQGTRLTVV.

This chain joins TRBV28 and TRBJ2-2; the D is unclear. The V gene lost 7 bases and the J gene lost 6 bases, with 6 bases spanning the gap. The CDR3 runs to 11 residues. Germline V gives CDR1 MDHEN, CDR2 SYDVKM. CDR3 sequence: CASNTPGELFF. The CDR3, as DNA: TGTGCCAGCAACACACCCGGGGAGCTGTTTTTT.

V is TRBV5-1 and J is TRBJ2-2; tentative D call: TRBD2 (5 bases). Deletions cut 0 bases from V and 6 bases from J, with 12 bases between. There are 15 residues in the CDR3. Germline CDR1 reads SGHRS; CDR2 reads YFSETQ. The CDR3 region has the DNA TGCGCCAGCAGCTTGGGAGGGAGCGCTCCCGGGGAGCTGTTTTTT. Translating it yields CASSLGGSAPGELFF.

The V call is TRBV12-3 or TRBV12-4, the J call TRBJ2-3; D uncertain. The length of the CDR3 is 13 residues. The V and J ends lost 3 bases and 8 bases respectively, with 12 bases between them. In DNA form, the CDR3 reads TGTGCCAGCAGTTTTTTCCCCCCATCTACGCAGTATTTT. Translating gives CASSFFPPSTQYF.

CDR3 coding DNA: TGTGCCAGCAGCCAAGATCTCTACGAGCAGTACTTC. Translating it yields CASSQDLYEQYF. The rearrangement links TRBV3-1 (or the pseudogene TRBV3-2) to TRBJ2-7, with D uncertain. Trimming pared 0 bases from V and 3 bases from J, leaving 3 bases between. The CDR3 sequence is 12 residues long. CDR1 and CDR2 from the germline V gene are LGHDT and YNNKEL (reference sequence).

The V gene is TRBV19, the J gene TRBJ1-1; D is undetermined. The germline V gene has CDR1 LNHDA and CDR2 SQIVND (reference sequence). Trimming took 2 bases from V and 1 from J, leaving 17 bases between them. The CDR3 sequence is 17 residues long. This chain's CDR3 is CASSIPRALTGNTEAFF. The CDR3 DNA follows: TGTGCCAGTAGTATACCCCGCGCTTTAACGGGGAACACTGAAGCTTTCTTT.